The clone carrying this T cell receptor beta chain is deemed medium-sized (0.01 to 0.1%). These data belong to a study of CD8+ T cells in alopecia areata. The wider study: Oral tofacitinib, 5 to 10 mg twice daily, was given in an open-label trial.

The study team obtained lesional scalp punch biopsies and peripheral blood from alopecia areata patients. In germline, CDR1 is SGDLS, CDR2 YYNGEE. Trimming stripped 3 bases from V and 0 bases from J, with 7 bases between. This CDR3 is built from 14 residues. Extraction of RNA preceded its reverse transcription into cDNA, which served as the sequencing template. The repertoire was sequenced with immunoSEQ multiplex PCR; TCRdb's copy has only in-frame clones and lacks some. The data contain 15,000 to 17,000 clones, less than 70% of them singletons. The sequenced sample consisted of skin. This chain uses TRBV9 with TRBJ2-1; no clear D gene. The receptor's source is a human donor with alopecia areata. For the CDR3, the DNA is TGTGCCAGCAGCGACGACTCCTCCTACAATGAGCAGTTCTTC. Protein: CASSDDSSYNEQFF.